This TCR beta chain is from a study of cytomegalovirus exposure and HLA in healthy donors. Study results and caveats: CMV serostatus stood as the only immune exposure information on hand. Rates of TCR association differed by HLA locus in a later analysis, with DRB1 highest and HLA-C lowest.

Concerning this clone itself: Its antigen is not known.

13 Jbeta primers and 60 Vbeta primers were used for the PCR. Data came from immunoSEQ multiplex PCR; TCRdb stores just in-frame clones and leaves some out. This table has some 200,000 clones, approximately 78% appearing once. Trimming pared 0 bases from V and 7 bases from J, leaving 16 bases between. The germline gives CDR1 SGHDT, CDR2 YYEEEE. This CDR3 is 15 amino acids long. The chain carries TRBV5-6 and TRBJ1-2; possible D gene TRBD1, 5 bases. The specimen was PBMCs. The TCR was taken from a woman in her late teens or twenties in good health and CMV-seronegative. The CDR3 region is CASSLALRAGGGYTF. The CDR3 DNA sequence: TGTGCCAGCAGCTTGGCCCTCAGGGCTGGTGGTGGCTACACCTTC.